The rows below give T cell receptor beta chains drawn from one sample of a study of graft-versus-host responses after intestinal transplantation. The method was immunoSEQ multiplex PCR; TCRdb's version includes in-frame clones alone and lacks a portion of them. The sample includes more than 85,000 clones, 90% to 95% of them seen just once. Which antigens these TCRs recognize remains unknown. The sequenced sample was unstimulated CD8+ T cells sorted from spleen or lymph node cells, obtained before intestinal transplant. These receptors came from a human donor who received an intestinal transplant. The CDR3 runs from the conserved cysteine through the conserved F or W. Each record gives: clone size, D gene, V gene, J gene, CDR3 DNA, CDR3 protein. D genes are given only for firm matches. Clone size is given for some rows only: seen once, a few or many times, or a class if the clone is expanded.

clone_size: NA
d_call: TRBD1
v_call: TRBV19
j_call: TRBJ1-1
cdr3_nt: TGTGCCAGTACAAGGGGGCGGAACACTGAAGCTTTCTTT
cdr3_aa: CASTRGRNTEAFF

clone_size: NA
d_call: NA
v_call: TRBV19
j_call: TRBJ2-7
cdr3_nt: TGTGCCAGTAGTATGGGGCGTCAGCAGTACTTC
cdr3_aa: CASSMGRQQYF

clone_size: NA
d_call: TRBD1
v_call: TRBV30
j_call: TRBJ2-7
cdr3_nt: TGTGCCTGGAGTGGGGACAGGGGTTCCTACGAGCAGTACTTC
cdr3_aa: CAWSGDRGSYEQYF

clone_size: NA
d_call: TRBD2
v_call: TRBV19
j_call: TRBJ2-1
cdr3_nt: TGTGCCAGTAGTATTAGCGGGTTATACAATGAGCAGTTCTTC
cdr3_aa: CASSISGLYNEQFF

clone_size: NA
d_call: NA
v_call: TRBV5-1
j_call: TRBJ2-7
cdr3_nt: TGCGCCAGCAGCCCTCTATACTCGACAGGTTCCTCCTACGAGCAGTACTTC
cdr3_aa: CASSPLYSTGSSYEQYF

clone_size: NA
d_call: NA
v_call: TRBV6-1
j_call: TRBJ1-1
cdr3_nt: TGTGCCAGCAGTGAATCTAGGGGGGGCATGAACACTGAAGCTTTCTTT
cdr3_aa: CASSESRGGMNTEAFF

clone_size: NA
d_call: NA
v_call: TRBV6-4
j_call: TRBJ2-2
cdr3_nt: TGTGCCAGCAGCAGCCCCCACGGGGAGCTGTTTTTT
cdr3_aa: CASSSPHGELFF

clone_size: NA
d_call: TRBD1
v_call: TRBV7-9
j_call: TRBJ2-7
cdr3_nt: TGTGCCAGCAGCTTAGCGCTAGTGGGGACAGACGAGCAGTACTTC
cdr3_aa: CASSLALVGTDEQYF

clone_size: NA
d_call: TRBD2
v_call: TRBV6-5
j_call: TRBJ2-1
cdr3_nt: TGTGCCAGCAGTGACGGGACTATATACAATGAGCAGTTCTTC
cdr3_aa: CASSDGTIYNEQFF

clone_size: NA
d_call: NA
v_call: TRBV19
j_call: TRBJ2-7
cdr3_nt: TGTGCCAGTAGTCAGGGGAACTCCTACGAGCAGTACTTC
cdr3_aa: CASSQGNSYEQYF

clone_size: NA
d_call: NA
v_call: TRBV6-5
j_call: TRBJ1-4
cdr3_nt: TGTGCCAGCAGTTCGATAGCTAATGAAAAACTGTTTTTT
cdr3_aa: CASSSIANEKLFF

clone_size: NA
d_call: NA
v_call: TRBV7-8
j_call: TRBJ1-1
cdr3_nt: TGTGCCAGCAGGACTTTCATGAACACTGAAGCTTTCTTT
cdr3_aa: CASRTFMNTEAFF

clone_size: NA
d_call: NA
v_call: TRBV5-4
j_call: TRBJ2-7
cdr3_nt: TGTGCCAGCAGCCCTGACTTCGCGTACTACGAGCAGTACTTC
cdr3_aa: CASSPDFAYYEQYF

clone_size: NA
d_call: TRBD2
v_call: TRBV28
j_call: TRBJ2-2
cdr3_nt: TGTGCCAGCAGTTCTTCCGGGACTAACGGGGCCGGGGAGCTGTTTTTT
cdr3_aa: CASSSSGTNGAGELFF

clone_size: NA
d_call: TRBD2
v_call: TRBV29-1
j_call: TRBJ2-7
cdr3_nt: TGCAGCGTTGAAGGGGGGGCCGATAGCGGGAGTTATGACGAGCAGTACTTC
cdr3_aa: CSVEGGADSGSYDEQYF

clone_size: NA
d_call: NA
v_call: TRBV4-1
j_call: TRBJ2-3
cdr3_nt: TGCGCCAGCAGCCAAATCCTGGCAGATACGCAGTATTTT
cdr3_aa: CASSQILADTQYF

clone_size: NA
d_call: TRBD2
v_call: TRBV5-1
j_call: TRBJ2-5
cdr3_nt: TGCGCCAGCAGCCCGGGGGGTCCTCTTGATTGGATCCAAGAGACCCAGTACTTC
cdr3_aa: CASSPGGPLDWIQETQYF

clone_size: NA
d_call: NA
v_call: TRBV28
j_call: TRBJ2-2
cdr3_nt: TGTGCCAGCACCGGGGGTGGATCCGGGGAGCTGTTTTTT
cdr3_aa: CASTGGGSGELFF

clone_size: NA
d_call: NA
v_call: TRBV2
j_call: TRBJ1-2
cdr3_nt: TGTGCCAGCCTTTTGGGCCAAGCTAACTATGGCTACACCTTC
cdr3_aa: CASLLGQANYGYTF

clone_size: NA
d_call: NA
v_call: TRBV6-1
j_call: TRBJ1-1
cdr3_nt: TGTGCCAGCAGTGAAGGTGGCAGGGTGTACACTGAAGCTTTCTTT
cdr3_aa: CASSEGGRVYTEAFF

clone_size: few
d_call: NA
v_call: TRBV9
j_call: TRBJ2-1
cdr3_nt: TGTGCCAGCAGCCCCGAGCCACGCAATGAGCAGTTCTTC
cdr3_aa: CASSPEPRNEQFF

clone_size: NA
d_call: TRBD1
v_call: TRBV7-9
j_call: TRBJ1-2
cdr3_nt: TGTGCCAGCAGCGCGCCCGGGACAGCCTTATTTGACTACACCTTC
cdr3_aa: CASSAPGTALFDYTF

clone_size: NA
d_call: TRBD2
v_call: TRBV28
j_call: TRBJ2-7
cdr3_nt: TGTGCCAGCAGTTTAGTAGCGGGAGAACACGAGCAGTACTTC
cdr3_aa: CASSLVAGEHEQYF